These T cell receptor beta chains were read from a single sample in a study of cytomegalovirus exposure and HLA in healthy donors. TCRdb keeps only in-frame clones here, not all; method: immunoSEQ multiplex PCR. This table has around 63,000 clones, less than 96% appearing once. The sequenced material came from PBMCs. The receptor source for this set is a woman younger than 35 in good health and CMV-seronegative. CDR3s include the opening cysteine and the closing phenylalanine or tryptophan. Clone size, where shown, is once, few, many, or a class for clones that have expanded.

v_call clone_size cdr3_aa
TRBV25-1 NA CASSVPWGQGSYEQYF
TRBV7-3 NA CASSPRGGLAGGELETQYF
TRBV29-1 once CSVTGGDSPSPEQYF
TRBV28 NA CASSLWDRGSGNTIYF
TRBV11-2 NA CASSLWSGEQYF
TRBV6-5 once CASSYGPGVGTQYF
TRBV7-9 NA CASSLVPGEHSYGYTF
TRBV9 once CASSVGGSSRGYTF
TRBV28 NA CASSGGPGGTDTQYF
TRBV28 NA CASTPRGRGEKLFF
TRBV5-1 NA CASSLEPGQGYEQYF
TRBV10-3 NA CAMGQGPNQPQHF
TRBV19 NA CASSPAARELFF
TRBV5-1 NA CASSDPGTGMNTEAFF
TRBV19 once CARPRDSPPGETQYF
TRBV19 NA CASWEGGTDTQYF
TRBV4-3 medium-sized CASSQDWASGSEQYF
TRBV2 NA CASSALASGSTDTQYF
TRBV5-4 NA CASSSVPEETQYF
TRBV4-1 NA CASSQGRDGVYYGYTF
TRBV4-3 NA CASSQWANTGELFF
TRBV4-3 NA CASSQVPAGNAGELFF
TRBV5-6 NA CASSGDRENYGYTF
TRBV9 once CASSPPGGAKNIQYF
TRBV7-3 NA CASSLMGGSSGANVLTF
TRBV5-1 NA CASSFFVRGDALAEKSSYNEQFF
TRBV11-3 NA CASSLGSSWNEQFF
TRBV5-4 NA CASSLSGSHEQYF
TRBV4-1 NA CASSQDGGRGETQYF
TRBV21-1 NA CASSKLGGRGLCQPQHF
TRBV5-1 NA CASSLWTSTYEQYF
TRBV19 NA CASSRVEYGYTF
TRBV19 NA CASTQHSNQPQHF
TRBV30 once CAGKRGVRGTQYF
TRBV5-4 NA CASSKNSGGSTDTQYF
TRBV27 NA CASRRETNTEAFF
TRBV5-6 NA CASSWDRSTYEQYF
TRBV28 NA CASTRSGGSTDTQYF
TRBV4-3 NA CASSQEAGTGAETQYF
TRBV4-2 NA CASSQGGGLAGVQETQYF
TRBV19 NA CASSIGARETQYF
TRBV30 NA CAWSVRGGADTQYF
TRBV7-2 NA CASSYGGRGTGELFF
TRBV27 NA CASSLSRQRNEKLFF
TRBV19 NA CASTAGAGVAGELFF
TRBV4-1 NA CASSQAAETDYGYTF
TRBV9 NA CASSVDGSNQPQHF
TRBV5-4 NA CASSPGGGRAGDEQFF
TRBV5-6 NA CASSLRSGGSPYSTDTQYF
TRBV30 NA CAWSTGGSYNEQFF
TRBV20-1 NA CSAPTGYGYTF